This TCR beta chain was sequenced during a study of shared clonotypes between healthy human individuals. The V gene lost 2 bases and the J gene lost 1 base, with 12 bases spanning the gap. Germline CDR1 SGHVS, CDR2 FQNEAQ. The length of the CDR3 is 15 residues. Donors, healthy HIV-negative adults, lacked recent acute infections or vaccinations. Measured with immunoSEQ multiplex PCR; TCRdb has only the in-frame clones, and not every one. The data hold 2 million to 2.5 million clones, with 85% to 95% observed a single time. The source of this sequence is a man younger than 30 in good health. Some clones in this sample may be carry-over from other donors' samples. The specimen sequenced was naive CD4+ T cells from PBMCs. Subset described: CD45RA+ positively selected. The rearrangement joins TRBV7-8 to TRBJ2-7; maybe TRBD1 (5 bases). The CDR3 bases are TGTGCCAGCAGCTTACAGGGAATAGGATCCTACGAGCAGTACTTC. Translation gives CASSLQGIGSYEQYF.